These 30 T cell receptor beta chains share one sample of origin, sequenced in a study of T cell repertoires in cytomegalovirus infection (dated by TCRdb to between 2018 and 2021). Sequencer: Illumina HiSeq 1500. The raw public data were reprocessed by TCRdb itself: fastp quality trimming at Q25, MiXCR clonotype calling, in-frame beta chains only. Rows are unified per CDR3 protein, each entry keeping the most common DNA and genes. The sample table holds roughly 500,000 distinct CDR3 sequences, of which around 11% were seen once. The ten largest account for about 9.4% of the sample. Specimen: PBMCs. The receptor set was obtained from a human donor in good health (CMV status not recorded). Some clones in this sample may be carry-over from other donors' samples.

This clonotype was recorded at least ten times. This chain connects TRBV7-2 to TRBJ1-1; D perhaps matches TRBD1 (5 bases). This CDR3 region has 14 residues. The ends were cut back, 4 bases at V and 1 base at J, with 10 bases in the middle. CDR1 is SGHTA and CDR2 is FQGNSA in the germline V gene. CDR3 DNA sequence: TGTGCCAGCAGCTCTAGGACAAGGAACACTGAAGCTTTCTTT. Its protein product is CASSSRTRNTEAFF.

As regards this clonotype: No conserved phenylalanine or tryptophan ends this CDR3, so it is likely a read error. CDR3 protein: CASSLRAGGYNEQFS. The DNA of the CDR3 is TGTGCCAGCAGTTTACGGGCAGGGGGTTACAATGAGCAGTTCTCC. V is TRBV12-3 or TRBV12-4 and J is TRBJ2-1, with 7 bases identical to TRBD1. The V gene end was trimmed by 2 bases and the J gene end by 4 bases; junction bases not matched to a gene: 5. This CDR3 has 15 residues.

This clonotype was counted ten times or more. This chain links TRBV19 with TRBJ2-6; D is unclear. The germline V gene has CDR1 LNHDA and CDR2 SQIVND (reference sequence). The CDR3 consists of 18 residues. The V end lost 0 bases, the J end lost 0 bases, and 12 bases lay between the germline ends. The CDR3 is CASSIDRNWDSGANVLTF. The CDR3 DNA is TGTGCCAGTAGTATAGACCGGAATTGGGACTCTGGGGCCAACGTCCTGACTTTC.

Many counts were recorded for this clonotype. This chain connects TRBV20-1 to TRBJ2-1; D is unclear. Looked up from germline, CDR1 is DFQATT and CDR2 is SNEGSKA (reference sequence). V was cut by 6 bases and J by 6 bases, with 15 bases left in between. The CDR3 runs to 13 residues. The CDR3 region is CSARSEIGNEQFF. The CDR3 DNA is TGCAGTGCCAGGTCCGAAATAGGCAATGAGCAGTTCTTC.

The V gene is TRBV2, the J gene TRBJ2-1; TRBD2 matches at 9 bases. The J segment lost 9 bases and the V segment lost 3 bases, leaving 6 bases of the junction unmatched. CDR3 size: 14 residues. Germline loops: CDR1 SNHLY, CDR2 FYNNEI. CDR3 protein: CASSESGRPAEQFF. Written as DNA, the CDR3 is TGTGCCAGCAGTGAGAGCGGGAGGCCGGCTGAGCAGTTCTTC.

The table lists this clonotype with a few counts. A single base separates this from a much larger clone, so it may be a read error. In nucleotides, the CDR3 is TGTGCCAGCAGTTTAAGGACAGGGGCCCCTGGGGCCAACGTCCTGACTTTC. Translation: CASSLRTGAPGANVLTF. This chain connects TRBV28 to TRBJ2-6, with TRBD1 matching 9 bases. Germline V gives CDR1 MDHEN, CDR2 SYDVKM. V was pared by 2 bases and J by 2 bases, with 4 bases of the junction left unmatched. There are 17 residues in the CDR3.

In its sample, this clonotype was seen many times. The chain carries TRBV12-3 or TRBV12-4 and TRBJ2-7, with D tentatively TRBD1 (6 bases). The ends were cut back, 3 bases at V and 9 bases at J, with 21 bases in the middle. The CDR3 runs 15 residues. CDR3 sequence reads: CASSFGQLIYERQYF. As DNA, the CDR3 is TGTGCCAGCAGTTTCGGACAGCTTATCTACGAGCGGCAGTACTTC.

This clonotype has ten or more counts. This sequence joins TRBV28 and TRBJ2-7; maybe TRBD2 (7 bases). V was shortened by 7 bases and J by 3 bases, with 16 bases between the two germline ends. CDR1 is MDHEN and CDR2 is SYDVKM in the germline V gene. There are 14 residues in the CDR3. CDR3: CASTSAGARYEQYF. The CDR3 DNA reads as TGTGCCAGCACCTCCGCGGGGGCCCGCTACGAGCAGTACTTC.

The chain employs TRBV7-4 and TRBJ1-6, with D unclear. The CDR3 loop spans 18 amino acids. Per the germline V gene, CDR1 is SGHVT and CDR2 is SQSDAQ. Trimming pared 1 base from V and 7 bases from J, leaving 20 bases between. CDR3 DNA: TGTGCCAGCAGCTTAGTGGCCTCCGAGGGAGTATGGAATTCACCCCTCCACTTT. Translating it yields CASSLVASEGVWNSPLHF.

This clonotype was counted between two and nine times. The chain is built from TRBV2 and TRBJ1-1; 7 bases are shared with TRBD1. Looked up from germline, CDR1 is SNHLY and CDR2 is FYNNEI. The length of the CDR3 is 14 residues. The trim removed 0 bases at V and 8 bases at J, leaving 6 bases unmatched. CDR3 in amino acids: CASSEALRQGEAFF. CDR3 nucleotide sequence: TGTGCCAGCAGTGAAGCGCTTCGACAGGGAGAAGCTTTCTTT.

This clonotype was detected ten times or more. The chain carries TRBV14 and TRBJ1-1; 8 bases map to TRBD1. With 4 bases clipped from V and 1 base from J, the junction kept 11 bases outside the gene matches. Germline-derived CDR1 and CDR2 are SGHDN and FVKESK. The CDR3 consists of 17 residues. This chain's CDR3 is CASSLRTGSYPNTEAFF. As DNA, the CDR3 is TGTGCCAGCAGCCTAAGGACAGGGAGTTACCCGAACACTGAAGCTTTCTTT.

This clonotype was detected many times. The genes are TRBV7-2 and TRBJ2-2; D assignment may be TRBD1 or TRBD2 (5 bases each). This CDR3 has 16 amino acids. V dropped 5 bases and J dropped 5 bases, with 18 bases sitting between them. CDR1 and CDR2 (germline): SGHTA, FQGNSA. In DNA form, the CDR3 reads TGTGCCAGCAGCACCCCCGGGACCCAGACGACCGGGGAGCTGTTTTTT. It is translated as CASSTPGTQTTGELFF.

The sample holds many counts of this clonotype. This chain connects TRBV7-6 to TRBJ1-1; no firm D call. CDR3 length: 14 residues. Trimming left V 1 base short and J 5 bases short, with 11 bases between. Germline CDR1 SGHVS, CDR2 FNYEAQ. CDR3 in amino acids: CASSLGGVSTEAFF. In nucleotides, the CDR3 is TGTGCCAGCAGCTTAGGAGGTGTGAGTACTGAAGCTTTCTTT.

This clonotype was found many times. The chain couples TRBV7-9 to TRBJ1-1; D is unresolved. The germline V gene has CDR1 SEHNR and CDR2 FQNEAQ (reference sequence). V was cut by 1 base and J by 10 bases, with 13 bases left in between. The CDR3 is 13 residues long. Here the CDR3 reads CASSLGPQEGAFF. The DNA of the CDR3 is TGTGCCAGCAGCTTAGGCCCCCAGGAGGGAGCTTTCTTT.

This clonotype appeared a few times. J is TRBJ2-3 and V is TRBV18, with D unclear. Trimming removed 6 bases from V and 5 bases from J, with 12 bases in between. Per the germline V gene, CDR1 is KGHSH and CDR2 is LQKENI. CDR3 length: 13 residues. Here the CDR3 reads CASSQTTGDTQYF. In DNA form, the CDR3 reads TGTGCCAGCTCCCAGACCACGGGAGATACGCAGTATTTT.

This chain uses TRBV20-1 with TRBJ2-6; weak D call: TRBD1 (6 bases). V was shortened by 2 bases and J by 1 base, with 18 bases between the two germline ends. The CDR3 totals 18 residues. Germline CDR1 DFQATT, CDR2 SNEGSKA (reference sequence). CDR3 in amino acids: CSARREGRGLSGANVLTF. CDR3 nucleotides: TGCAGTGCTAGAAGAGAAGGCAGGGGCCTATCTGGGGCCAACGTCCTGACTTTC.

This clonotype was recorded at least ten times. The chain links TRBV23-1 to TRBJ2-7; 8 bases fit TRBD2. TRBV23-1 falls under the ORF class, with uncertain function. Trimming cost V 2 bases and J 0 bases; bases outside gene matches: 15. The CDR3 runs 19 residues. CDR3 region: CASSQGLIGIAGHSYEQYF. CDR3 sequence (DNA): TGCGCCAGCAGTCAAGGGCTAATAGGAATAGCGGGGCACTCCTACGAGCAGTACTTC.

This rearrangement joins TRBV6-1 to TRBJ2-1, with TRBD2 matching 13 bases. Germline CDR1 is MNHNS and CDR2 is SASEGT. The CDR3 length is 15 residues. The V segment lost 5 bases and the J segment 5 bases; nucleotides outside the gene matches: 3. CDR3 nucleotides: TGTGCCAGCAGTCGGGGACTAGCGGGGCACAATGAGCAGTTCTTC. Translated: CASSRGLAGHNEQFF.

This clonotype was observed a few times. The rearrangement links TRBV6-6 to TRBJ2-3, with 10 bases fitting TRBD2. The ends lost 0 bases at V and 5 bases at J; junction bases unmatched: 5. Germline V CDR1 and CDR2: MNHNY, SVGAGI (reference sequence). This CDR3 comprises 16 residues. The CDR3 here is CASSYSSGGPGDTQYF. The CDR3 nucleotides read TGTGCCAGCAGTTACTCTAGCGGGGGGCCAGGAGATACGCAGTATTTT.

This chain connects TRBV20-1 to TRBJ2-2, with 11 bases that match TRBD1. Trimming removed 6 bases from V and 3 bases from J; junction bases left unmatched: 6. Germline V gene sequence: CDR1 DFQATT, CDR2 SNEGSKA (reference sequence). CDR3 length equals 15 residues. The CDR3 reads CSASPGQGDTGELFF. The CDR3 DNA reads as TGCAGTGCGAGTCCGGGACAGGGGGACACCGGGGAGCTGTTTTTT.

This clonotype was counted many times. J is TRBJ2-1 and V is TRBV20-1; D unclear. Germline CDR1 DFQATT, CDR2 SNEGSKA (reference sequence). Trimming shortened V by 5 bases and J by 3 bases, and 5 bases separated the two germline ends. The CDR3 consists of 11 residues. This CDR3 reads CSAWDYNEQFF. CDR3 sequence (DNA): TGCAGTGCTTGGGACTACAATGAGCAGTTCTTC.

This clonotype has ten or more counts. V is TRBV11-2 and J is TRBJ2-7, with unresolved D. The length of the CDR3 is 14 residues. Germline-derived CDR1 and CDR2 are SGHAT and FQNNGV. Trimming stripped 1 base from V and 2 bases from J, with 9 bases between. In DNA, the CDR3 is TGTGCCAGCAGCTTAGTGGCGCCTGCCTACGAGCAGTACTTC. Its protein is CASSLVAPAYEQYF.

CDR3 bases: TGTGCCAGCAGCTTGACAGGCACGAACACTGAAGCTTTCTTT. Amino acids: CASSLTGTNTEAFF. The chain has TRBV27 and TRBJ1-1; D may be TRBD1 (6 bases). The germline V and J ends were trimmed by 6 bases and 1 base, with 12 bases remaining between them. Germline-derived CDR1 and CDR2 are MNHEY and SMNVEV (reference sequence). The CDR3 covers 14 residues.

At least ten counts were recorded for this clonotype. This chain uses TRBV6-1 with TRBJ1-1; D not certain. This CDR3 contains 13 residues. V was clipped by 4 bases and J by 3 bases, with 9 bases between them. Germline V gene data show CDR1 as MNHNS and CDR2 as SASEGT. The CDR3 sequence: CASSVVRDTEAFF. The CDR3 DNA reads TGTGCCAGCAGTGTCGTCAGAGACACTGAAGCTTTCTTT.

This clonotype was seen repeatedly, ten times or more. The J gene is TRBJ2-5, the V gene TRBV7-2, with a tentative D call TRBD1 (5 bases). Germline values: CDR1 SGHTA, CDR2 FQGNSA. This CDR3 spans 12 amino acids. V dropped 3 bases and J dropped 7 bases, with 9 bases sitting between them. The CDR3 region is CASSLDIGTQYF. As DNA, the CDR3 is TGTGCCAGCAGCTTGGACATCGGGACCCAGTACTTC.

This clonotype appeared many times. The chain links TRBV4-1 to TRBJ2-2, with TRBD2 as a possible D gene (7 bases). Trimming took 3 bases from V and 4 from J, leaving 18 bases between them. The germline V gene encodes CDR1 MGHRA and CDR2 YSYEKL. The CDR3 loop spans 17 amino acids. This CDR3 is CASSQAGAGWGTGELFF. The CDR3 DNA reads as TGCGCCAGCAGCCAGGCGGGGGCAGGATGGGGCACCGGGGAGCTGTTTTTT.

Many counts were recorded for this clonotype. The chain carries TRBV23-1 and TRBJ2-7, with D possibly being TRBD2 (5 bases). TRBV23-1 is treated as an ORF (open reading frame) with a function not yet certain. CDR3 length: 15 amino acids. The germline V and J ends were trimmed by 0 bases and 2 bases, with 11 bases remaining between them. The CDR3 here is CASSQSPRRPYEQYF. CDR3 nucleotides: TGCGCCAGCAGTCAATCCCCACGGAGGCCCTACGAGCAGTACTTC.

The table lists this clonotype with many counts. This chain connects TRBV7-6 to TRBJ2-7, with D perhaps matching TRBD1 or TRBD2 (6 bases each). There are 15 residues in the CDR3. V was pared by 5 bases and J by 1 base, with 15 bases between. Looked up from germline, CDR1 is SGHVS and CDR2 is FNYEAQ. This CDR3 reads CASSPRGRSSYEQYF. CDR3 DNA: TGTGCCAGCAGCCCAAGGGGGAGGTCATCCTACGAGCAGTACTTC.

This clonotype was found a few times. The chain is built from TRBV20-1 and TRBJ1-5, with D possibly being TRBD1 (5 bases). The V end was cut by 3 bases, the J end by 2 bases, with 14 bases between. CDR1 and CDR2 from the germline V gene are DFQATT and SNEGSKA (reference sequence). This CDR3 has 15 amino acids. CDR3 coding DNA: TGCAGTGCTAGTGTCCCCGGGGGACGCAATCAGCCCCAGCATTTT. It yields the protein CSASVPGGRNQPQHF.

This clonotype was recorded many times. CDR3: CATWDREDKYGYTF. DNA for the CDR3: TGTGCCACCTGGGACAGGGAGGACAAATATGGCTACACCTTC. V gene TRBV6-2 or TRBV6-3 combines with J gene TRBJ1-2, with TRBD1 matching 9 bases. This CDR3 is 14 amino acids long. From germline, CDR1 is MNHEY and CDR2 SVGEGT. V dropped 10 bases and J dropped 5; count of bases not matched to a gene: 11.